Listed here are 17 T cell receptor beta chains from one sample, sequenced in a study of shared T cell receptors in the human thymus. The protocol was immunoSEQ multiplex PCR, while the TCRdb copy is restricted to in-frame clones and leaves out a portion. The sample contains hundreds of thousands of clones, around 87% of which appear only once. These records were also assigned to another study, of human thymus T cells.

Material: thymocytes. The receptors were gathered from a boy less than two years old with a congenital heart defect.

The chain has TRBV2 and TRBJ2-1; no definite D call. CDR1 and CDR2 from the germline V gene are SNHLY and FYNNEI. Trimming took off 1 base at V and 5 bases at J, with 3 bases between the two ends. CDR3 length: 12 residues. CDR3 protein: CASSEVNNEQFF. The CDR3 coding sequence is TGTGCCAGCAGTGAAGTCAACAATGAGCAGTTCTTC.

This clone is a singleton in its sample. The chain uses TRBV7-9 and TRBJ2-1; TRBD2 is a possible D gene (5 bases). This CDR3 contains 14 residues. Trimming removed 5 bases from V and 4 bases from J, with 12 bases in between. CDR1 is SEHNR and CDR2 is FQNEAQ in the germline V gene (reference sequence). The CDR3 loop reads CASSATAGYNEQFF. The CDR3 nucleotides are TGTGCCAGCAGCGCCACGGCGGGTTACAATGAGCAGTTCTTC.

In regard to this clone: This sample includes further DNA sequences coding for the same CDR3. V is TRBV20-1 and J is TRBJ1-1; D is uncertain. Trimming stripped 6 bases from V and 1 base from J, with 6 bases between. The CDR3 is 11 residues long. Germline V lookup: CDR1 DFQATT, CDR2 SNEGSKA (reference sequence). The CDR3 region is CSANRNTEAFF. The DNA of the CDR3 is TGCAGTGCAAACAGGAACACTGAAGCTTTCTTT.

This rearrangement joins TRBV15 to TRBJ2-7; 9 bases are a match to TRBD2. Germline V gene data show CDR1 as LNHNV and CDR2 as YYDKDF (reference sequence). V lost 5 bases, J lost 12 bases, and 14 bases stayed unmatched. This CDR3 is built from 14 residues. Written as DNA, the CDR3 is TGTGCCACCAGCCTCCACACGATAGCGGGAGCACCGTACTTC. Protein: CATSLHTIAGAPYF.

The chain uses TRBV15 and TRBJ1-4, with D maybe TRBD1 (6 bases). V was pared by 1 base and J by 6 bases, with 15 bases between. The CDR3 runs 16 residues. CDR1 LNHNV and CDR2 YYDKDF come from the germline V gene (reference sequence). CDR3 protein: CATSRGSRGADEKLFF. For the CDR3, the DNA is TGTGCCACCAGCAGAGGTAGTCGGGGGGCGGATGAAAAACTGTTTTTT.

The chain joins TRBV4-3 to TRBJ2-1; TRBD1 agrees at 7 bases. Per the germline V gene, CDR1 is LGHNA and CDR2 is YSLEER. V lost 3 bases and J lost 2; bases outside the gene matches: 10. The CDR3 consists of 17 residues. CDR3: CASSHPSRQGPYNEQFF. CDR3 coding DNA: TGCGCCAGCAGCCACCCTTCCCGACAGGGCCCCTACAATGAGCAGTTCTTC.

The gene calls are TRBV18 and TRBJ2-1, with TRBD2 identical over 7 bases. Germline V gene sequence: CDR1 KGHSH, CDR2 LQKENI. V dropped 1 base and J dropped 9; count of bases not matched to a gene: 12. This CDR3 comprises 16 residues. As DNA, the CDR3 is TGTGCCAGCTCACCACTTCCCGGGAGGCCTTTTTGTGAGCAGTTCTTC. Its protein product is CASSPLPGRPFCEQFF.

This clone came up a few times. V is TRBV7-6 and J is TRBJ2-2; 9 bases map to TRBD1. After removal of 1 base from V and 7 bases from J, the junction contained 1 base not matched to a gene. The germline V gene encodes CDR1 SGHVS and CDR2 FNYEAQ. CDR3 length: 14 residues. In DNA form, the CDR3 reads TGTGCCAGCAGCTTAGTGGGACAGGGCGGGGAGCTGTTTTTT. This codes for CASSLVGQGGELFF.

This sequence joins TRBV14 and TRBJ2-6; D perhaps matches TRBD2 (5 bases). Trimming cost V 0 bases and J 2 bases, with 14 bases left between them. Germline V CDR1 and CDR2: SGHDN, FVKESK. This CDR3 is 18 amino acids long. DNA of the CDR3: TGTGCCAGCAGCCAAGAAGAGGGAGCCGCAACTGGGGCCAACGTCCTGACTTTC. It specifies CASSQEEGAATGANVLTF.

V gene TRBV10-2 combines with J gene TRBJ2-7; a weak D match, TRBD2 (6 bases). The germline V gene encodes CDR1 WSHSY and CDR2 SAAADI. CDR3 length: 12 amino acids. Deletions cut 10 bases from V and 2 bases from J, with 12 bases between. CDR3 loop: CATPGLAYEQYF. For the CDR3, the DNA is TGCGCCACCCCGGGACTGGCCTACGAGCAGTACTTC.

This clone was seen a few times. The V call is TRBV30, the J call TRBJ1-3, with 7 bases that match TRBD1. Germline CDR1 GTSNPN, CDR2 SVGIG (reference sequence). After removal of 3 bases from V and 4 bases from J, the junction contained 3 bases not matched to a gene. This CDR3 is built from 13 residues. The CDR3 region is CAWRTGWGNTIYF. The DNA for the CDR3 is TGTGCCTGGAGGACAGGGTGGGGAAACACCATATATTTT.

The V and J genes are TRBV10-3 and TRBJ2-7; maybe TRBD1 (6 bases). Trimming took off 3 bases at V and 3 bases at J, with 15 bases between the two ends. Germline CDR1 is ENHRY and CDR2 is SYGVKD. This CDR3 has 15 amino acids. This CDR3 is CAISDPGQGDYEQYF. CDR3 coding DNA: TGTGCCATCAGTGATCCGGGACAAGGGGACTACGAGCAGTACTTC.

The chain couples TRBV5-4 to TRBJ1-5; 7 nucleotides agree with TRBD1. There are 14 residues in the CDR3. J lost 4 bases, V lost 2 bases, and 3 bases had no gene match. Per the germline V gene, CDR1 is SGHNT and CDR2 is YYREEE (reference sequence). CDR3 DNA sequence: TGTGCCAGCAGCTTAGGACAGGCTAATCAGCCCCAGCATTTT. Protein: CASSLGQANQPQHF.

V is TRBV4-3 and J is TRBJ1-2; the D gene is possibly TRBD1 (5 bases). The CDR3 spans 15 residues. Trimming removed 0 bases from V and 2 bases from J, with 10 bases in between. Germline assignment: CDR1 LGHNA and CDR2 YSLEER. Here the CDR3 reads CASSQDQGPNYGYTF. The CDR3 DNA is TGCGCCAGCAGCCAAGATCAGGGTCCGAACTATGGCTACACCTTC.

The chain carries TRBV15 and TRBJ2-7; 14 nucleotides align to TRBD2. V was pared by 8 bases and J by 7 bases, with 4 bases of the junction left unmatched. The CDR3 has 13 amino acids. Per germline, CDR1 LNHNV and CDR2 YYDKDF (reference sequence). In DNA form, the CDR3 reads TGTGCCACCCGCCGGACTAGCGGGAGGGAGCAGTACTTC. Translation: CATRRTSGREQYF.

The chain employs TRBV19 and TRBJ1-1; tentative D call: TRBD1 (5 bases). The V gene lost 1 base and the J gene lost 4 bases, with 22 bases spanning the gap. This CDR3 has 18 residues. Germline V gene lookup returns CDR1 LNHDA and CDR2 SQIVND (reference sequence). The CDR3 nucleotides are TGTGCCAGTAGTATAGTTGCGGGGGGTATAAGTGGTGGCACTGAAGCTTTCTTT. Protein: CASSIVAGGISGGTEAFF.

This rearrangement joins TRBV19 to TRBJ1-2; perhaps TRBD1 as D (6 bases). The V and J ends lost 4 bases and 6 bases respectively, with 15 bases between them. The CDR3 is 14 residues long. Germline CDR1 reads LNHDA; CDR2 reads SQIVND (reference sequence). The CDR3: CASSKTTGYHGYTF. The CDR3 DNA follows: TGTGCCAGTAGTAAAACTACAGGGTACCATGGCTACACCTTC. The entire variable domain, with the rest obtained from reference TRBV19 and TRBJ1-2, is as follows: DGGITQSPKYLFRKEGQNVTLSCEQNLNHDAMYWYRQDPGQGLRLIYYSQIVNDFQKGDIAEGYSVSREKKESFPLTVTSAQKNPTAFYLCASSKTTGYHGYTFGSGTRLTVV.